One T cell receptor beta chain is described in this entry. The antigen remains undetermined. This sample is part of a study of OX40 agonist ivuxolimab in advanced cancers. In the study overall: Age averaged around 60 years (range roughly 23 to 79), and around 78% were male. General study results and limits: Some of the lowest clonal expansion was seen in partial responders at 0.1-3.0 mg/kg. In a subset of nonresponders, normalized T-cell clonal expansion was also low.

Libraries were prepared by immunoSEQ multiplex PCR; TCRdb keeps only in-frame clonotypes and omits some of them. The sample includes more than 50,000 clones, approximately 80% seen only once; the top ten take about 2.4%. The CDR3 contains 13 residues. Germline values: CDR1 SGDLS, CDR2 YYNGEE. With 5 bases clipped from V and 8 bases from J, the junction kept 4 bases outside the gene matches. This sequence was found in an adult with an advanced solid tumor such as melanoma, head and neck, liver or kidney cancer. The source material was CD4+ or CD8+ T cells sorted from blood, sampled in a trial of the OX40 agonist ivuxolimab. This sequence joins TRBV9 and TRBJ1-3; 10 positions match TRBD1. The DNA for the CDR3 is TGTGCCAGCAGAGGGGACAGGGGAGACACCATATATTTT. As protein: CASRGDRGDTIYF.